This T cell receptor beta chain was retrieved from a study of T cells after yellow fever vaccination. Study-wide findings and caveats: Booster samples showed a return of most primary-vaccination clones (under 97% CD4, over 70% CD8).

Points on this clonotype: The antigen remains unidentified.

CDR1 and CDR2 (germline): MNHNS, SASEGT. V was clipped by 5 bases and J by 3 bases, with 14 bases between them. The CDR3 loop spans 14 amino acids. For TCR, cDNA came from 5'RACE template switching, which added a universal primer site and UMIs. TCRdb processed the 5' RACE reads anew with MiXCR; each CDR3 protein has one entry. The sample yields fewer than 450,000 distinct CDR3 sequences, more than 9% seen once. The sequence came from a man aged 18 to 30 who received the YFV17D yellow fever vaccine. The V gene is TRBV6-1, the J gene TRBJ2-7; tentative D call: TRBD1 (6 bases). Sequenced here: PBMCs, sampled on the day of the first yellow fever vaccination. DNA for the CDR3: TGTGCCAGCAGTCCCCGACAGGCGAACTACGAGCAGTACTTC. This sequence encodes CASSPRQANYEQYF.